The 10 T cell receptor beta chains listed next were all sequenced from one sample in a study of T cell repertoires in cytomegalovirus infection. From the reads, TCRdb called clonotypes with MiXCR, one entry per CDR3 protein. This repertoire shows 290,000 or so distinct CDR3 sequences, about 23% found once; its top ten account for 14%. The sample consisted of PBMCs. The receptors come from a human donor in good health (CMV status not recorded). Some clones in this sample may be carry-over from other donors' samples.

This clonotype was seen repeatedly, ten times or more. V usage is TRBV7-9 and J usage is TRBJ1-6; D is possibly TRBD1 (5 bases). CDR1 SEHNR and CDR2 FQNEAQ come from the germline V gene (reference sequence). The CDR3 length is 15 residues. The V end was cut by 5 bases, the J end by 0 bases, with 8 bases between. The CDR3 DNA sequence: TGTGCCAGCAGCGCAGGGAGCTCCTATAATTCACCCCTCCACTTT. Protein product: CASSAGSSYNSPLHF.

This clonotype has a count of ten or more. For the CDR3, the DNA is TGTGCCAGCACCGACTCTAGCAGGAGCACAGATACGCAGTATTTT. Amino acid sequence: CASTDSSRSTDTQYF. The chain is built from TRBV2 and TRBJ2-3; possible D gene TRBD2, 5 bases. With 7 bases removed from V and 0 bases from J, the gap between germline ends came to 14 bases. Looked up from germline, CDR1 is SNHLY and CDR2 is FYNNEI. This CDR3 region has 15 residues.

This clonotype came up many times. This rearrangement joins TRBV7-2 to TRBJ2-3; TRBD1 is a possible D gene (6 bases). V was pared by 9 bases and J by 2 bases, with 15 bases between. There are 14 residues in the CDR3. CDR1 is SGHTA and CDR2 is FQGNSA in the germline V gene. CDR3 amino acids: CASRRGGATDTQYF. In DNA form, the CDR3 reads TGTGCCAGTAGACGAGGGGGAGCCACAGATACGCAGTATTTT.

This clonotype came up a few times. V gene TRBV12-3 or TRBV12-4 combines with J gene TRBJ2-1, with D unclear. CDR3 length: 12 residues. V was trimmed by 7 bases and J by 7 bases, leaving 11 bases between them. The CDR3, as DNA: TGTGCCAGCACCCAAACGGAGAATGAGCAGTTCTTC. Protein: CASTQTENEQFF.

This clonotype has only a few counts. J is TRBJ2-3 and V is TRBV12-3 or TRBV12-4; D is ambiguous. This CDR3 comprises 16 residues. V was shortened by 2 bases and J by 1 base, with 13 bases between the two germline ends. The chain's CDR3 is CASSLFKSGGTDTQYF. CDR3 DNA sequence: TGTGCCAGCAGTTTATTTAAGAGTGGGGGCACAGATACGCAGTATTTT.

Many counts were recorded for this clonotype. The V call is TRBV6-1, the J call TRBJ2-7; no firm D call. The CDR3 consists of 14 residues. V was clipped by 5 bases and J by 0 bases, with 11 bases between them. Germline V gene lookup returns CDR1 MNHNS and CDR2 SASEGT. CDR3 sequence (DNA): TGTGCCAGCAGTAGAACACCGGTCTCCTACGAGCAGTACGTC. It translates to CASSRTPVSYEQYV.

This clonotype was counted only a few times. V is TRBV11-2 and J is TRBJ2-6; D ambiguous. The germline CDR1 and CDR2 sequences are SGHAT and FQNNGV. The ends were cut back, 2 bases at V and 0 bases at J, with 11 bases in the middle. The length of the CDR3 is 17 residues. Written as DNA, the CDR3 is TGTGCCAGCAGCTTAAATGGCCAGTCCTCTGGGGCCAACGTCCTGACTTTC. Encoded protein: CASSLNGQSSGANVLTF. Variable domain in full (rest from reference TRBV11-2 and TRBJ2-6): EAGVAQSPRYKIIEKRQSVAFWCNPISGHATLYWYQQILGQGPKLLIQFQNNGVVDDSQLPKDRFSAERLKGVDSTLKIQPAKLEDSAVYLCASSLNGQSSGANVLTFGAGSRLTVL.

V is TRBV30 and J is TRBJ1-2; 7 positions match TRBD1. Germline V gene data show CDR1 as GTSNPN and CDR2 as SVGIG (reference sequence). V gave up 3 bases and J gave up 2 bases; unmatched junction bases: 6. The CDR3 consists of 14 residues. The CDR3 nucleotides read TGTGCCTGGAGAGGGGGACAGCGCAACTATGGCTACACCTTC. It translates to CAWRGGQRNYGYTF.

This clonotype has just a few counts. V gene TRBV28 combines with J gene TRBJ1-6; TRBD1 aligns across 8 bases. This CDR3 spans 17 amino acids. Germline trimming cut 0 bases from V and 10 bases from J; bases unmatched to any gene: 11. Per the germline V gene, CDR1 is MDHEN and CDR2 is SYDVKM. The CDR3 sequence is CASSLWQGAPGSSPLHF. The CDR3 nucleotides read TGTGCCAGCAGTTTATGGCAGGGGGCGCCGGGGTCATCACCCCTCCACTTT.

In this sample, this clonotype turned up a few times. V and J are TRBV12-3 or TRBV12-4 and TRBJ1-4; TRBD1 might be the D (5 bases). Trimming shortened V by 7 bases and J by 0 bases, and 18 bases separated the two germline ends. The CDR3 is 17 amino acids. The DNA for the CDR3 is TGTGCCAGCACCCAGGAGGGGTTATTGACAACTAATGAAAAACTGTTTTTT. It translates to CASTQEGLLTTNEKLFF.